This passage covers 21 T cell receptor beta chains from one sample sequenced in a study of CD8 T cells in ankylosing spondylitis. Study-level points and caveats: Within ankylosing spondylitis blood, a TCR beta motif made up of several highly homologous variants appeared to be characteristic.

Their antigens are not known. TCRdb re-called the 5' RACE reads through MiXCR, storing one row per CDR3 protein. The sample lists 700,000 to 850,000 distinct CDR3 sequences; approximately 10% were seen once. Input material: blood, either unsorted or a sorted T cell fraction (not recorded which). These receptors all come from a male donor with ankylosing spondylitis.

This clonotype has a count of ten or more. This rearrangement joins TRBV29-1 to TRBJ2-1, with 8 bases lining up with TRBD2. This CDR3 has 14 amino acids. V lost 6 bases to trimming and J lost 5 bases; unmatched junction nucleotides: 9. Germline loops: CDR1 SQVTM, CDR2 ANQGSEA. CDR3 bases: TGCAGCGTGGATAAGAGCGGGAGAAACAATGAGCAGTTCTTC. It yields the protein CSVDKSGRNNEQFF.

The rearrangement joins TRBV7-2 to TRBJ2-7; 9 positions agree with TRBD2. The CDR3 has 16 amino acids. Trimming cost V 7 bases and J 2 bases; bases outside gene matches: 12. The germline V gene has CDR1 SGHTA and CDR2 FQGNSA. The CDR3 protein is CASTHQRGAPPYEQYF. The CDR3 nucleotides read TGTGCCAGCACCCACCAGCGGGGGGCGCCACCCTACGAGCAGTACTTC.

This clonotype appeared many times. Written as DNA, the CDR3 is TGTGCCAGCAGCTTAGGAGGGCTCGAGACCCAGTACTTC. It translates to CASSLGGLETQYF. The chain employs TRBV7-2 and TRBJ2-5, with a tentative D call TRBD2 (5 bases). Between the trimmed V and J ends, which lost 1 base and 5 bases, there was a span of 8 bases. Germline CDR1 and CDR2: SGHTA and FQGNSA. The CDR3 spans 13 residues.

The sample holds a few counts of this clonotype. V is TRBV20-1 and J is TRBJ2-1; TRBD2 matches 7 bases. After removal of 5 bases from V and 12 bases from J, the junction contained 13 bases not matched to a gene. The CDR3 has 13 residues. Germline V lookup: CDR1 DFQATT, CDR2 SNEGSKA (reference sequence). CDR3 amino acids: CSASTAIPGGQFF. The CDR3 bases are TGCAGTGCTTCGACAGCCATCCCGGGGGGGCAGTTCTTC.

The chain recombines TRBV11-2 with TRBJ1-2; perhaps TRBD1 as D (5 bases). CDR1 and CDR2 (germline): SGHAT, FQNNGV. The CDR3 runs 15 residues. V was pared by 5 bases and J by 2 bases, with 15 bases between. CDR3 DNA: TGTGCCAGCAGCCCCCGGCGGGGCCACAACTATGGCTACACCTTC. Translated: CASSPRRGHNYGYTF.

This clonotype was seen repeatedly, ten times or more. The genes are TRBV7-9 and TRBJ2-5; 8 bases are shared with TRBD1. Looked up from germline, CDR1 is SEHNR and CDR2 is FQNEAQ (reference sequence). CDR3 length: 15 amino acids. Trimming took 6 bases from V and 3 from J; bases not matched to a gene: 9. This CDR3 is CASSSPAGGEETQYF. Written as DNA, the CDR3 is TGTGCCAGCAGTTCCCCGGCAGGGGGCGAAGAGACCCAGTACTTC.

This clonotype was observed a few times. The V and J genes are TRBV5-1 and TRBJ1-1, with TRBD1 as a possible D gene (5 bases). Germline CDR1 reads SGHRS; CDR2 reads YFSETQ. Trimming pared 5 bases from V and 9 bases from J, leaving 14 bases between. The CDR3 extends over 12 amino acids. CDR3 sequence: CASREGRAQAFF. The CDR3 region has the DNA TGCGCCAGCAGGGAGGGGAGAGCCCAAGCTTTCTTT.

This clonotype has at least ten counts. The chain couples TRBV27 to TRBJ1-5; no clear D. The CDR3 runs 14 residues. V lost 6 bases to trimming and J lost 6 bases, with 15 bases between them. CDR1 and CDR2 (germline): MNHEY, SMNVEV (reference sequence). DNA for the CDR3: TGTGCCAGCAGCCCTCGAGGACGCACTCAGCCCCAGCATTTT. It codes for CASSPRGRTQPQHF.

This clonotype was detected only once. The CDR3 region is CAYRLAVIYNEQFF. The CDR3 nucleotides are TGTGCCTATAGACTAGCGGTGATCTACAATGAGCAGTTCTTC. V gene TRBV30 combines with J gene TRBJ2-1; 9 bases are a match to TRBD2. CDR3 length equals 14 residues. Germline V CDR1 and CDR2: GTSNPN, SVGIG (reference sequence). V lost 7 bases to trimming and J lost 3 bases; unmatched junction nucleotides: 7.

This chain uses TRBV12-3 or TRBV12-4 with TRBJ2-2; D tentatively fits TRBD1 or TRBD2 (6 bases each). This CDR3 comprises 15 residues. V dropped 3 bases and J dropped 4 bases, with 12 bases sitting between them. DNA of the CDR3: TGTGCCAGCAGTTTCGGCCCGGGGGCCACCGGGGAGCTGTTTTTT. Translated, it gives CASSFGPGATGELFF.

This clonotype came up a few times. The CDR3 protein is CASSPNRYRFYEQYF. For the CDR3, the DNA is TGTGCCAGCTCGCCCAACAGATACCGATTCTACGAGCAGTACTTC. The chain links TRBV18 to TRBJ2-7; D not resolved. The CDR3 is 15 residues long. Germline lookup yields CDR1 KGHSH and CDR2 LQKENI. Trimming cost V 6 bases and J 3 bases, with 18 bases left between them.

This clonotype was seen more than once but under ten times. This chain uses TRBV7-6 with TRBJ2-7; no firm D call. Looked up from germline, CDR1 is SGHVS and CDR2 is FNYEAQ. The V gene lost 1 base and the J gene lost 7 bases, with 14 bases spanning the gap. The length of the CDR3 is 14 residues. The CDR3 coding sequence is TGTGCCAGCAGCTTAGGGGCTAGAGACGGGGAGCAGTACTTC. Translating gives CASSLGARDGEQYF.

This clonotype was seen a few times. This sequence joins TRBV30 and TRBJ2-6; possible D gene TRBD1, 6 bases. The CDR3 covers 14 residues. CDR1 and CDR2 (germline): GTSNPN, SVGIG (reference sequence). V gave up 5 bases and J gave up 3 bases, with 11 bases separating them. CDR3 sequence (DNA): TGTGCCTGGGGCAGGGGTAGTGGGGCCAACGTCCTGACTTTC. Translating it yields CAWGRGSGANVLTF.

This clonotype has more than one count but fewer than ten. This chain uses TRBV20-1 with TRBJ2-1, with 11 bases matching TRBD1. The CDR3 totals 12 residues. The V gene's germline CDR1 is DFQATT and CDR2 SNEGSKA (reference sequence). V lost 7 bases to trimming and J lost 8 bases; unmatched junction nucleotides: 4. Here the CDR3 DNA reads TGCAGTGGGGGACAGGGGGGACATGAGCAGTTCTTC. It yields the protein CSGGQGGHEQFF.

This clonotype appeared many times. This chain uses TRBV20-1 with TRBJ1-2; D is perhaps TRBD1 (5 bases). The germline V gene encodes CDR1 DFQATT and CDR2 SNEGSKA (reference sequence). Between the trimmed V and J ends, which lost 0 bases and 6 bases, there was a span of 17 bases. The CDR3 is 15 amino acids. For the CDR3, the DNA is TGCAGTGCTAGAGATATGGGAAGGGGCAGGGATGGCTACACCTTC. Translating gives CSARDMGRGRDGYTF.

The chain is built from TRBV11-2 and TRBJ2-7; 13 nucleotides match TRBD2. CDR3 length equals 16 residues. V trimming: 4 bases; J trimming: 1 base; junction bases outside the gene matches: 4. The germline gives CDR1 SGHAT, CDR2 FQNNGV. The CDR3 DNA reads TGTGCCAGCAGCTCCCGACTAGCGGGAGGATCCTACGAGCAGTACTTC. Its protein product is CASSSRLAGGSYEQYF.

The CDR3 protein is CASSYAQATGYGYTF. CDR3 nucleotide sequence: TGTGCCAGCAGCTATGCACAGGCCACCGGCTATGGCTACACCTTC. The chain couples TRBV6-5 to TRBJ1-2; D might be TRBD1 (5 bases). In germline, CDR1 is MNHEY, CDR2 SVGAGI. The CDR3 has 15 residues. V was trimmed by 6 bases and J by 4 bases, leaving 18 bases between them.

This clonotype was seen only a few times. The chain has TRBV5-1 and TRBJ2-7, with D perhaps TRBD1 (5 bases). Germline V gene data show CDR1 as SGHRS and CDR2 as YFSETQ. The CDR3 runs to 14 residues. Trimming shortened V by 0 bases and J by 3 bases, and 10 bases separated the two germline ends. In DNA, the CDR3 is TGCGCCAGCAGCTTGGGTGGCAGGGTCTACGAGCAGTACTTC. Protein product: CASSLGGRVYEQYF.

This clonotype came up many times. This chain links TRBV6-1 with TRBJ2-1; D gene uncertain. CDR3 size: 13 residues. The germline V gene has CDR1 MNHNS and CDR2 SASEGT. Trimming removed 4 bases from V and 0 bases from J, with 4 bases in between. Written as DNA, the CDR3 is TGTGCCAGCAGTGCCGGCTCCTACAATGAGCAGTTCTTC. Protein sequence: CASSAGSYNEQFF.

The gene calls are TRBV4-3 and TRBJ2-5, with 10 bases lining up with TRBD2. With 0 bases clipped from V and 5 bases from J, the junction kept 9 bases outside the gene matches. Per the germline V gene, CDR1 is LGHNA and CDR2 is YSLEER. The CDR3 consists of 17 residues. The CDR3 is CASSQDGTAGGLETQYF. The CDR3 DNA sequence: TGCGCCAGCAGCCAAGATGGTACAGCGGGGGGGCTCGAGACCCAGTACTTC.

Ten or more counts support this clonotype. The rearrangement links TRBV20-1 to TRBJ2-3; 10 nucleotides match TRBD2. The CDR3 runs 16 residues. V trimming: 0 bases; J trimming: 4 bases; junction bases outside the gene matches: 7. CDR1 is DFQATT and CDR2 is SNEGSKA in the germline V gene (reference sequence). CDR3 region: CSARDWSGRVADTQYF. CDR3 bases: TGCAGTGCTAGAGATTGGAGCGGGAGGGTCGCAGATACGCAGTATTTT.